The 18 T cell receptor beta chains below all came from one sample that was sequenced in a study of CD8 T cells in ankylosing spondylitis (dated by TCRdb to the late 2010s). Summary of the overall study and its limitations: A TCR beta motif of eight highly homologous amino acid variants appeared characteristic of blood from ankylosing spondylitis patients.

Their specific antigens are unknown. Receptor libraries were prepared by 5' RACE. TCRdb lists the instrument as Illumina HiSeq 2500. The public reads were quality trimmed at Q25 with fastp and then assembled into clones with MiXCR by TCRdb, keeping productive beta chains. Each record represents a unique CDR3 protein, reported with the most common genes and DNA among its rows. The sample includes hundreds of thousands of distinct CDR3 sequences, with approximately 12% observed a single time. About 0.49% of the sample is held by the ten biggest clonotypes. The specimen sequenced was blood, either unsorted or a sorted T cell fraction (not recorded which). These receptors all come from a male donor with ankylosing spondylitis.

The chain links TRBV20-1 to TRBJ2-3; TRBD2 agrees at 10 bases. The V and J ends lost 1 base and 0 bases, in that order; junction bases with no gene match: 7. This CDR3 comprises 17 residues. Germline V gene data show CDR1 as DFQATT and CDR2 as SNEGSKA (reference sequence). CDR3 loop: CSARAYSGGTSTDTQYF. CDR3 in DNA: TGCAGTGCTAGAGCCTATAGCGGGGGGACTAGCACAGATACGCAGTATTTT.

This clonotype was seen more than once but under ten times. For the CDR3, the DNA is TGTGCCAGCAGTAGCCAGGGCGAGCCCCAGCATTTT. Translating it yields CASSSQGEPQHF. The chain couples TRBV12-3 or TRBV12-4 to TRBJ1-5, with a possible D match to TRBD1 (5 bases). Deletions cut 5 bases from V and 8 bases from J, with 10 bases between. This CDR3 region has 12 residues.

This clonotype was counted between two and nine times. The V call is TRBV28, the J call TRBJ1-2, with a weak D call TRBD1 (6 bases). CDR3 size: 15 residues. Germline V gives CDR1 MDHEN, CDR2 SYDVKM. Trimming took off 8 bases at V and 5 bases at J, with 21 bases between the two ends. Here the CDR3 reads CASSTRRGGGYGYTF. Here the CDR3 DNA reads TGTGCCAGCTCCACCCGCAGGGGAGGCGGGTATGGCTACACCTTC.

This clonotype was seen repeatedly, ten times or more. V is TRBV28 and J is TRBJ1-5, with D tentatively TRBD1 (5 bases). V lost 2 bases, J lost 7 bases, and 12 bases lay in between. There are 14 residues in the CDR3. Germline V gene sequence: CDR1 MDHEN, CDR2 SYDVKM. The DNA of the CDR3 is TGTGCCAGCAGTTTAGCTGGGGGTGAACAGCCCCAGCATTTT. Protein sequence: CASSLAGGEQPQHF. The full variable domain, completed using reference TRBV28 and TRBJ1-5, is DVKVTQSSRYLVKRTGEKVFLECVQDMDHENMFWYRQDPGLGLRLIYFSYDVKMKEKGDIPEGYSVSREKKERFSLILESASTNQTSMYLCASSLAGGEQPQHFGDGTRLSIL.

The gene calls are TRBV7-9 and TRBJ1-3; maybe TRBD1 (5 bases). V lost 3 bases and J 3 bases, leaving 15 bases between the germline ends. Germline CDR1 is SEHNR and CDR2 is FQNEAQ (reference sequence). This CDR3 region has 16 residues. As DNA, the CDR3 is TGTGCCAGCAGCTTTGCTCAGGGAAAGGGTGGAAACACCATATATTTT. Its translation is CASSFAQGKGGNTIYF. The full variable domain, completed using reference TRBV7-9 and TRBJ1-3, is DTGVSQNPRHKITKRGQNVTFRCDPISEHNRLYWYRQTLGQGPEFLTYFQNEAQLEKSRLLSDRFSAERPKGSFSTLEIQRTEQGDSAMYLCASSFAQGKGGNTIYFGEGSWLTVV.

This clonotype was found a few times. The chain uses TRBV7-2 and TRBJ2-7; 8 nucleotides match TRBD1. The CDR3 extends over 16 amino acids. Germline V gene sequence: CDR1 SGHTA, CDR2 FQGNSA. V gave up 1 base and J gave up 2 bases; unmatched junction bases: 7. CDR3 coding DNA: TGTGCCAGCAGCTTAGTAGGGACAGGATTAACCTACGAGCAGTACTTC. Translation: CASSLVGTGLTYEQYF.

This clonotype was counted at least ten times. The chain is built from TRBV20-1 and TRBJ2-7, with TRBD2 matching 8 bases. The germline gives CDR1 DFQATT, CDR2 SNEGSKA (reference sequence). J was trimmed by 5 bases and V by 0 bases; bases with no gene match: 9. The length of the CDR3 is 15 residues. The CDR3 coding sequence is TGCAGTGCTAGAGATATGGGACTAGAGAAGCACGAGCAGTACTTC. Protein sequence: CSARDMGLEKHEQYF.

V is TRBV7-2 and J is TRBJ1-6; the D gene is possibly TRBD1 (5 bases). This CDR3 spans 16 amino acids. The germline V gene has CDR1 SGHTA and CDR2 FQGNSA. Trimming left V 2 bases short and J 10 bases short, with 18 bases between. CDR3: CASSLTVGGGGSPLHF. DNA of the CDR3: TGTGCCAGCAGCTTAACGGTCGGGGGGGGAGGGTCACCCCTCCACTTT.

The chain couples TRBV11-2 to TRBJ2-3; a possible D gene is TRBD2 (5 bases). Per germline, CDR1 SGHAT and CDR2 FQNNGV. This CDR3 spans 16 amino acids. Trimming took off 5 bases at V and 0 bases at J, with 15 bases between the two ends. The CDR3 nucleotides read TGTGCCAGCAGCCACCTAGCCCGACTGAGCACAGATACGCAGTATTTT. Residues: CASSHLARLSTDTQYF.

This clonotype was counted many times. The chain combines TRBV29-1 with TRBJ2-5, with TRBD1 identical over 7 bases. Germline V gene sequence: CDR1 SQVTM, CDR2 ANQGSEA. There are 13 residues in the CDR3. V trimming: 6 bases; J trimming: 0 bases; junction bases outside the gene matches: 4. Here the CDR3 DNA reads TGCAGCGTCGGCAGGGGGTACCAAGAGACCCAGTACTTC. Its translation is CSVGRGYQETQYF.

This clonotype was counted between two and nine times. The chain joins TRBV7-2 to TRBJ1-3; D gene uncertain. The CDR3 extends over 15 amino acids. Per germline, CDR1 SGHTA and CDR2 FQGNSA. V was clipped by 6 bases and J by 0 bases, with 12 bases between them. In nucleotides, the CDR3 is TGTGCCAGCAGACCTCAGGAAAGCTCTGGAAACACCATATATTTT. Residues: CASRPQESSGNTIYF.

This clonotype has at least ten counts. V usage is TRBV25-1 and J usage is TRBJ2-7; unclear D gene. Germline CDR1 is MGHDK and CDR2 is SYGVNS. CDR3 length: 11 residues. Deletions cut 4 bases from V and 6 bases from J, with 7 bases between. CDR3 nucleotides: TGTGCCAGCAGTGGGTACAGCGAGCAGTACTTC. Its protein is CASSGYSEQYF.

This clonotype was seen repeatedly, ten times or more. The rearrangement uses TRBV18 and TRBJ1-2; possible D gene TRBD1, 5 bases. V was cut by 4 bases and J by 7 bases, with 13 bases left in between. The CDR3 extends over 13 amino acids. CDR1 is KGHSH and CDR2 is LQKENI in the germline V gene. This CDR3 reads CASSLAGTPGYTF. Here the CDR3 DNA reads TGTGCCAGCTCACTTGCCGGGACTCCTGGCTACACCTTC.

In DNA, the CDR3 is TGCAGTGCCGCGAAGGTGGTAACCGGGGAGCTGTTTTTT. The encoded protein is CSAAKVVTGELFF. The chain has TRBV20-1 and TRBJ2-2; D is undetermined. Trimming cost V 6 bases and J 5 bases, with 13 bases left between them. The CDR3 spans 13 residues. Germline V gives CDR1 DFQATT, CDR2 SNEGSKA (reference sequence).

This clonotype came up a few times. The J gene is TRBJ1-4, the V gene TRBV28; D remains unclear. The V and J ends lost 3 bases and 4 bases respectively, with 12 bases between them. The CDR3 extends over 15 amino acids. Germline assignment: CDR1 MDHEN and CDR2 SYDVKM. The CDR3 bases are TGTGCCAGCAGTTTCTCCACGGTCAGTAATGAAAAACTGTTTTTT. Its protein product is CASSFSTVSNEKLFF.

The V call is TRBV7-2, the J call TRBJ2-7; D is perhaps TRBD1 (6 bases). Germline V lookup: CDR1 SGHTA, CDR2 FQGNSA. CDR3 length: 13 amino acids. Trimming shortened V by 5 bases and J by 5 bases, and 13 bases separated the two germline ends. The CDR3 DNA sequence: TGTGCCAGCAGCCGAAACAGGGAAAACGAGCAGTACTTC. This sequence encodes CASSRNRENEQYF.

In this sample, this clonotype turned up many times. The junction and the germline gene differ at one end; a read error may be behind it. The rearrangement links TRBV7-2 to TRBJ1-4, with 10 bases fitting TRBD1. CDR1 and CDR2 from the germline V gene are SGHTA and FQGNSA. The CDR3 sequence is 16 residues long. In DNA, the CDR3 is TGTGCCAGCAGCATAGCAACCGGGACAGGGGTCGAAAAACTGTTTTTT. Translating gives CASSIATGTGVEKLFF.

This sequence joins TRBV9 and TRBJ2-1; the D gene is possibly TRBD2 (6 bases). Germline V lookup: CDR1 SGDLS, CDR2 YYNGEE. V was shortened by 3 bases and J by 8 bases, with 15 bases between the two germline ends. The CDR3 is 14 residues long. CDR3 in DNA: TGTGCCAGCAGCGCGGACTATAATTCTGATGAGCAGTTCTTC. Protein product: CASSADYNSDEQFF.